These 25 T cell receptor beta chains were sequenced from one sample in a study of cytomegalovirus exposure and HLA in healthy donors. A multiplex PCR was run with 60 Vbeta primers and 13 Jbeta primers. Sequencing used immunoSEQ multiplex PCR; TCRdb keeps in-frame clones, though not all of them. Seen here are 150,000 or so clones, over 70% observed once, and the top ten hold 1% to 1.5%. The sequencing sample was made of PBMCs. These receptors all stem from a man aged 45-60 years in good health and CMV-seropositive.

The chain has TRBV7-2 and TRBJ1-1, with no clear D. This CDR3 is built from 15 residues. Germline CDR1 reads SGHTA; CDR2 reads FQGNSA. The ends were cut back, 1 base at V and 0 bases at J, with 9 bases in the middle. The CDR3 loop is CASSLEPGLNTEAFF. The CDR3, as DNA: TGTGCCAGCAGCTTAGAGCCGGGATTGAACACTGAAGCTTTCTTT.

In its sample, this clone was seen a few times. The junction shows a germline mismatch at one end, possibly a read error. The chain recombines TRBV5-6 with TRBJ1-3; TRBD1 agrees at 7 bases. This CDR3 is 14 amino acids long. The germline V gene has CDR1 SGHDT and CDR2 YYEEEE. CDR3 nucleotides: TGTGCCAGCAGCGCGAAGGGGGCCCTCTCTACCTGGGGGTTT. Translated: CASSAKGALSTWGF. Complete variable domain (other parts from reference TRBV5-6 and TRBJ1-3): DAGVTQSPTHLIKTRGQQVTLRCSPKSGHDTVSWYQQALGQGPQFIFQYYEEEERQRGNFPDRFSGHQFPNYSSELNVNALLLGDSALYLCASSAKGALSTWGFGEGSWLTVV.

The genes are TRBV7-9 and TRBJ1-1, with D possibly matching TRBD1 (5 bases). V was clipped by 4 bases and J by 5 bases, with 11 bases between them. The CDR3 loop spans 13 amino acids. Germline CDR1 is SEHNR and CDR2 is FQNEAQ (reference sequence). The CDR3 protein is CASSSTQGTEAFF. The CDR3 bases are TGTGCCAGCAGCTCAACGCAGGGTACTGAAGCTTTCTTT.

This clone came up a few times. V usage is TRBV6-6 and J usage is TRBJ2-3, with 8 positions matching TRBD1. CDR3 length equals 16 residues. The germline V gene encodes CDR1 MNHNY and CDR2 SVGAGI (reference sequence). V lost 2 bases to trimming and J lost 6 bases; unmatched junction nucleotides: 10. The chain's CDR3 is CASSYPNRGYADTQYF. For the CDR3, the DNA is TGTGCCAGCAGTTACCCGAACAGGGGGTACGCCGATACGCAGTATTTT.

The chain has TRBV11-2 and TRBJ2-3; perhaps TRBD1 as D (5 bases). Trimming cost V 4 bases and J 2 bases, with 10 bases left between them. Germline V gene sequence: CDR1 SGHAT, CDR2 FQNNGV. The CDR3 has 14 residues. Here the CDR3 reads CASSYETVTDTQYF. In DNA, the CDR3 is TGTGCCAGCAGCTACGAGACAGTCACAGATACGCAGTATTTT.

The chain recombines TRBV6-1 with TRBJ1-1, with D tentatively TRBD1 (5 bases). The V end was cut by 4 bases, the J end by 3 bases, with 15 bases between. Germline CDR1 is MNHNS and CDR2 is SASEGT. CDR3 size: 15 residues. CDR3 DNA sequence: TGTGCCAGCAGTGTGGTTGGGGCGCAAGACACTGAAGCTTTCTTT. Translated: CASSVVGAQDTEAFF.

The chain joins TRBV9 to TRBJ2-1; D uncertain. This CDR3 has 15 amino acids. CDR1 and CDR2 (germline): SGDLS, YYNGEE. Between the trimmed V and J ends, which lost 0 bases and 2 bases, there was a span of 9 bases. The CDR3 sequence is CASSVGASTYNEQFF. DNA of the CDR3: TGTGCCAGCAGCGTAGGGGCCAGTACCTACAATGAGCAGTTCTTC.

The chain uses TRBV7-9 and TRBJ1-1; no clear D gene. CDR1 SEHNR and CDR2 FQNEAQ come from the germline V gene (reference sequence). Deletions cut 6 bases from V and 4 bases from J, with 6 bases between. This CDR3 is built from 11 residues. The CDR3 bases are TGTGCCAGCAGACGGGGCACTGAAGCTTTCTTT. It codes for CASRRGTEAFF.

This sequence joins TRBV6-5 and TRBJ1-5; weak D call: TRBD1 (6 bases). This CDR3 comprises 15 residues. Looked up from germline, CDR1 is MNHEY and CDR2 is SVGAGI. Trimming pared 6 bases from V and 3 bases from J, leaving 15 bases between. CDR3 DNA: TGTGCCAGCAGGGTGGACAGAACTAACAATCAGCCCCAGCATTTT. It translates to CASRVDRTNNQPQHF.

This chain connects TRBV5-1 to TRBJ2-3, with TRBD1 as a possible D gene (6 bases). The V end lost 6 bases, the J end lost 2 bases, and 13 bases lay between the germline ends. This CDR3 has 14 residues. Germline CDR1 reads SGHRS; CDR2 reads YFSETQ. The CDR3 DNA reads TGCGCCAGCAAAGGGCAGGGGAACACAGATACGCAGTATTTT. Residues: CASKGQGNTDTQYF.

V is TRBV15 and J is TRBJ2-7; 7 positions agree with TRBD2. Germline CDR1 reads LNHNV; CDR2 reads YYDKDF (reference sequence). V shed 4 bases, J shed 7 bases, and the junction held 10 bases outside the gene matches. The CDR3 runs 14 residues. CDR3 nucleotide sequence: TGTGCCACCAGCAAGGGACTTGGGGAGGGAGAGCAGTACTTC. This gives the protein CATSKGLGEGEQYF.

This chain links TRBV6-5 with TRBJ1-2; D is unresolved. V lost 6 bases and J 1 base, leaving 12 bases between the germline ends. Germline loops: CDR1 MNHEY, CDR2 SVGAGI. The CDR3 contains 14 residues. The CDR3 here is CASSPGRGNYGYTF. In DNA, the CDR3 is TGTGCCAGCAGCCCCGGGCGGGGTAACTATGGCTACACCTTC.

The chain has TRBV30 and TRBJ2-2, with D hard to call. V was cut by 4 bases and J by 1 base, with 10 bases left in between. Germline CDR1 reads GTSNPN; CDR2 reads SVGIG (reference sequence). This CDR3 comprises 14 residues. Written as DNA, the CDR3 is TGTGCCTGGACCCCAGGTCGGAACACCGGGGAGCTGTTTTTT. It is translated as CAWTPGRNTGELFF.

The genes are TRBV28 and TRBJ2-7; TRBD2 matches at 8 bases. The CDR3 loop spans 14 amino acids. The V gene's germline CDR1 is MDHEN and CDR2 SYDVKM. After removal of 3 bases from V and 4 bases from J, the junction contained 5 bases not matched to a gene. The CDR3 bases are TGTGCCAGCAGTTTGGGACGGGGGGGTTACGAGCAGTACTTC. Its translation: CASSLGRGGYEQYF.

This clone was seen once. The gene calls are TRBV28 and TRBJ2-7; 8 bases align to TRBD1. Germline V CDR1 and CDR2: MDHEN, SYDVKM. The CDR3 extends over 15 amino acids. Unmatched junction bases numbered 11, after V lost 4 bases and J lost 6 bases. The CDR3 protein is CASSSTGTGTAEQYF. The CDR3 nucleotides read TGTGCCAGCAGTTCTACCGGGACAGGTACAGCCGAGCAGTACTTC.

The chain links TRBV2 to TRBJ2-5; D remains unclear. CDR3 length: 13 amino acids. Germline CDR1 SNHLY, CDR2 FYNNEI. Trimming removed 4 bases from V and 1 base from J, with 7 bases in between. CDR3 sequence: CASSVNGQETQYF. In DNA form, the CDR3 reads TGTGCCAGCAGTGTAAACGGCCAAGAGACCCAGTACTTC.

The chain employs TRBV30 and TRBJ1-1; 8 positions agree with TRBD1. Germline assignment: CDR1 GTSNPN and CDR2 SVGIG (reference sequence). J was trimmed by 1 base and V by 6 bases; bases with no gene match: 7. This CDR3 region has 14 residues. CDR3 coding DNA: TGTGCCTGCCAAACCCAGGGGGCGAACACTGAAGCTTTCTTT. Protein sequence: CACQTQGANTEAFF.

Written as DNA, the CDR3 is TGTGCCAGCAGCTTAGAGGCAACACCTTCCTACGAGCAGTACTTC. Translation: CASSLEATPSYEQYF. The chain is built from TRBV11-2 and TRBJ2-7; no firm D call. V gave up 0 bases and J gave up 1 base, with 10 bases separating them. The CDR3 is made up of 15 amino acids. Germline loops: CDR1 SGHAT, CDR2 FQNNGV.

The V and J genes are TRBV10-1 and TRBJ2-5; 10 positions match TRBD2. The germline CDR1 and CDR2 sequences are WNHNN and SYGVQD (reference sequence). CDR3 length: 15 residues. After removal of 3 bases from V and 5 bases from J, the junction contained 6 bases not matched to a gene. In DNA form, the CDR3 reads TGCGCCAGCAGTGACACCGGGACTAGCGAGGAGACCCAGTACTTC. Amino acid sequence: CASSDTGTSEETQYF.

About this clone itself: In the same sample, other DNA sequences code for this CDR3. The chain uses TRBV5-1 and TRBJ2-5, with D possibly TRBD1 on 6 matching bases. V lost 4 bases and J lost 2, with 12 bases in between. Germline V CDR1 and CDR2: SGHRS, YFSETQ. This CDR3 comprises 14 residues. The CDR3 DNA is TGCGCCAGCAGCCTAGGGACATTTCAAGAGACCCAGTACTTC. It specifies CASSLGTFQETQYF. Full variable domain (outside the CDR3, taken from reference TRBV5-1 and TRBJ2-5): KAGVTQTPRYLIKTRGQQVTLSCSPISGHRSVSWYQQTPGQGLQFLFEYFSETQRNKGNFPGRFSGRQFSNSRSEMNVSTLELGDSALYLCASSLGTFQETQYFGPGTRLLVL.

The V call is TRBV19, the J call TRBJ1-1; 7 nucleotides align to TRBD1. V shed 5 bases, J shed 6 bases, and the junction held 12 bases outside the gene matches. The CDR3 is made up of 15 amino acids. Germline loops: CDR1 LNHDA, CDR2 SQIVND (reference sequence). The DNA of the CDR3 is TGTGCCAGTAGTTTGGCAGGGGGAATGAGAGCTGAAGCTTTCTTT. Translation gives CASSLAGGMRAEAFF.

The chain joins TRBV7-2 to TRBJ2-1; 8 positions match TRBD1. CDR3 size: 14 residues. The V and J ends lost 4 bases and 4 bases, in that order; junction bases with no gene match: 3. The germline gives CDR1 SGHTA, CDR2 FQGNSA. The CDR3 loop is CASSSRQGYNEQFF. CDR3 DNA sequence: TGTGCCAGCAGCTCGAGACAGGGGTACAATGAGCAGTTCTTC.

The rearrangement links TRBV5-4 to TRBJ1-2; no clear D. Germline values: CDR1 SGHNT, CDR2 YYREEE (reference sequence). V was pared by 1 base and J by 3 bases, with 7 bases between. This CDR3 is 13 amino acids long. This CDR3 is CASSLSPDYGYTF. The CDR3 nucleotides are TGTGCCAGCAGCTTGTCCCCGGACTATGGCTACACCTTC. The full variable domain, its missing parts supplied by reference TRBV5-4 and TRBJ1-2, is ETGVTQSPTHLIKTRGQQVTLRCSSQSGHNTVSWYQQALGQGPQFIFQYYREEENGRGNFPPRFSGLQFPNYSSELNVNALELDDSALYLCASSLSPDYGYTFGSGTRLTVV.

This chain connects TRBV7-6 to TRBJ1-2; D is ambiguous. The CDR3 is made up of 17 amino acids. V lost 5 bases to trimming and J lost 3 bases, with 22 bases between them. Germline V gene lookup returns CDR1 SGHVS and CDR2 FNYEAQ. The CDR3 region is CASSPRRAALGDYGYTF. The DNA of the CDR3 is TGTGCCAGCAGCCCCCGGAGGGCAGCTTTGGGAGACTATGGCTACACCTTC.

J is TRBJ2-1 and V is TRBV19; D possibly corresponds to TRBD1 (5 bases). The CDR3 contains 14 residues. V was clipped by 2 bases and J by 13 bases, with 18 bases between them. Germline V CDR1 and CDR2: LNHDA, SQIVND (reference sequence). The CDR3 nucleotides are TGTGCCAGTAGTATACGGCCGTCCCCTAGGGGACAGTTCTTC. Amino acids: CASSIRPSPRGQFF.